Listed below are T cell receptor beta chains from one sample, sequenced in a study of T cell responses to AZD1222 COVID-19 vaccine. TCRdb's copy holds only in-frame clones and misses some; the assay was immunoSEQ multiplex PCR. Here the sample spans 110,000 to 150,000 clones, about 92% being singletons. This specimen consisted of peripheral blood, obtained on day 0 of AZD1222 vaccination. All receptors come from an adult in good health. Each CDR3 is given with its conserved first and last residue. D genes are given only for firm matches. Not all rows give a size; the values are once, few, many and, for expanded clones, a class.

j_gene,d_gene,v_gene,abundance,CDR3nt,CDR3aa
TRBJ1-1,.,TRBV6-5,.,TGTGCCAGCAGCTTACGAGGGGGCACTGAAGCTTTCTTT,CASSLRGGTEAFF
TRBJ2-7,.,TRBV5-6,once,TGTGCCAGCAGCTCAATACTATCGGGACGTCTCTCCTACGAGCAGTACTTC,CASSSILSGRLSYEQYF
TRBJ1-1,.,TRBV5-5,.,TGTGCCAGCAGCTTTGGACCGGCGCCAAGCAACACTGAAGCTTTCTTT,CASSFGPAPSNTEAFF
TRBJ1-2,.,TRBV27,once,TGTGCCAGCAGAGGCCGGGACCCCAGGAGCGGCTACACCTTC,CASRGRDPRSGYTF
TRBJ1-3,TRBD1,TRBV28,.,TGTGCCAGCAAGTACAGGGGATACACCATATATTTT,CASKYRGYTIYF
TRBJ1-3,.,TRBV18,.,TGTGCCAGCTCACCTCTTCAGGGGAGTGTAGGTGGAAACACCATATATTTT,CASSPLQGSVGGNTIYF
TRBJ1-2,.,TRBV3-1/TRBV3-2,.,TGTGCCAGCAGCCAAGGGGGTTGGTCCTATGGCTACACCTTC,CASSQGGWSYGYTF
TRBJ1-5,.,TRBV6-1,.,TGTGCCAGCAGTGAAAGTTGGGGGAGTCAGCCCCAGCATTTT,CASSESWGSQPQHF
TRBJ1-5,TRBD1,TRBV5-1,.,TGCGCCAGCAGCAGCGGACAGGGTAGCAATCAGCCCCAGCATTTT,CASSSGQGSNQPQHF
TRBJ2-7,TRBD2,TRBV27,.,TGTGCCAGCAGCCTAGGGACTAACCGGAATTACGAGCAGTACTTC,CASSLGTNRNYEQYF
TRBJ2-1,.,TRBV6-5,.,TGTGCCAGCTGCTGGGAGATGACTTCTTACAATGAGCAGTTCTTC,CASCWEMTSYNEQFF
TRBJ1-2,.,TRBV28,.,TGTGCCAGCAGTTTATTGGGGGATAGCAATGGCTACACCTTC,CASSLLGDSNGYTF
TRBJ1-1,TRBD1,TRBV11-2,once,TGTGCCAGCAGCGGCCGGGACAGGGGGTTTGAAGCTTTCTTT,CASSGRDRGFEAFF
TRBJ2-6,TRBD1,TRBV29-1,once,TGCAGCGTTGAAGATCGCCAGGGGGTTGGGGCCAACGTCCTGACTTTC,CSVEDRQGVGANVLTF
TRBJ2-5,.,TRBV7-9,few,TGTGCCAGCAGCTTAGCAGGGGCCCAAGAGACCCAGTACTTC,CASSLAGAQETQYF
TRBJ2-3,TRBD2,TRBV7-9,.,TGTGCCAGCAGCCCCCAGGGAGGGGGCACAGATACGCAGTATTTT,CASSPQGGGTDTQYF
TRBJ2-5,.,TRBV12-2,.,TGTGCAAGTCGCTCAAGGGGAGGGAAGGAGACCCAGTACTTC,CASRSRGGKETQYF
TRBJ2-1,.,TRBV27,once,TGTGCCAGCAGCCCTAACTACAGGAACCATGAGCAGTTCTTC,CASSPNYRNHEQFF
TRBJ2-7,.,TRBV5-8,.,TGTGCCAGCAGTATTAGGACGGGAGAGCAGTACTTC,CASSIRTGEQYF
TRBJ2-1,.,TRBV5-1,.,TGCGCCAGCAGCTCCCGCCGGGGTAGCGGAGAGTACAATGAGCAGTTCTTC,CASSSRRGSGEYNEQFF
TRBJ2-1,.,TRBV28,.,TGTGCCAGCAGTTTCCTGCGCCAGGGCAATGAGCAGTTCTTC,CASSFLRQGNEQFF
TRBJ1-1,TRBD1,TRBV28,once,TGTGCCAGCAGATACTCCAGGGGGCTGAACACTGAAGCTTTCTTT,CASRYSRGLNTEAFF
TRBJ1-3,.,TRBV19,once,TGTGCCAGTACCGCCGTGAGAGCCTTCTCTGGAAACACCATATATTTT,CASTAVRAFSGNTIYF
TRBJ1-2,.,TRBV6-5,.,TGTGCCAGCAGGGATGGGTACGGAGGCTACACCTTC,CASRDGYGGYTF
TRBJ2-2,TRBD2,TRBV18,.,TGTGCCAGCTCACGGACTAGCGGGAGGCCCACCGGGGAGCTGTTTTTT,CASSRTSGRPTGELFF
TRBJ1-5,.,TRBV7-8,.,TGTGCCAGCAGCTTAGTTGGGGCCGCCAATCAGCCCCAGCATTTT,CASSLVGAANQPQHF
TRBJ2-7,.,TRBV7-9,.,TGTGCCAGCAGCTTAGTGGGCATAGTGGGGGAGCAGTACTTC,CASSLVGIVGEQYF
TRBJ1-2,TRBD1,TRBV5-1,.,TGCGCCAGCAGCCGGGACAGTGGGAACTATGGCTACACCTTC,CASSRDSGNYGYTF
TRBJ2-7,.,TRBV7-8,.,TGTGCCAGCAGCCCCGACAGCCCCGAGGGTTTCGAGCAGTACTTC,CASSPDSPEGFEQYF
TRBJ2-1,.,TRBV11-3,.,TGTGCCAGCAGCCTCCGGGGCGGCGGAGCCAATGAGCAGTTCTTC,CASSLRGGGANEQFF
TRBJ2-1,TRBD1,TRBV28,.,TGTGCCAGCAGTTTAGACAGGGGAGGTGAAGAGAATGAGCAGTTCTTC,CASSLDRGGEENEQFF
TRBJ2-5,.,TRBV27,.,TGTGCCACCGGCCGGGGTACTGGGGGGACCCAGTACTTC,CATGRGTGGTQYF
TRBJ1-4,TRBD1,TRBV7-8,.,TGTGCCAGCAGGTTTAACAGGGGATACCGGGGTGAGGCTGAAAAACTGTTTTTT,CASRFNRGYRGEAEKLFF
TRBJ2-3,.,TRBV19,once,TGTGCCAGTAGTACCTACAGGGTTAGCCCAGATACGCAGTATTTT,CASSTYRVSPDTQYF
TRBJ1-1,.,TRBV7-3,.,TGTGCCAGCAGCTTAACGGGAGGGAAAAACACTGAAGCTTTCTTT,CASSLTGGKNTEAFF
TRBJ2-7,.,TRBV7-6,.,TGTGCCAGCAGCGGGAATACAGGGTCCGACGAGCAGTACTTC,CASSGNTGSDEQYF